This TCR beta chain was profiled in a study of blood T cell repertoires in COVID-19. Study at large: The analysed material was cDNA or gDNA that came from T cells, B-cell-depleted T cells, or PBMCs.

Original data processing: Using reference gene primer amplification, nucleated cell counts were estimated. Libraries were prepared by immunoSEQ multiplex PCR; TCRdb keeps only in-frame clonotypes and omits some of them. That table is the source of V, J and clone size, and D and trimming were worked out from the DNA. The sample includes 150,000 to 200,000 clones, around four fifths seen only once; the top ten take around 7.3%. This CDR3 has 14 amino acids. Germline loops: CDR1 SGHTA, CDR2 FQGNSA. Germline trimming cut 4 bases from V and 7 bases from J; bases unmatched to any gene: 6. What was sequenced was peripheral blood. The sequence was obtained from an older woman with COVID-19, enrolled during active disease. This rearrangement joins TRBV7-2 to TRBJ1-1; 10 nucleotides align to TRBD1. CDR3 nucleotide sequence: TGTGCCAGCAGCTACCGGACAGGGGGAGGTGAAGCTTTCTTT. Its translation is CASSYRTGGGEAFF. Full variable domain (remainder filled in from reference TRBV7-2 and TRBJ1-1): GAGVSQSPSNKVTEKGKDVELRCDPISGHTALYWYRQSLGQGLEFLIYFQGNSAPDKSGLPSDRFSAERTGGSVSTLTIQRTQQEDSAVYLCASSYRTGGGEAFFGQGTRLTVV.